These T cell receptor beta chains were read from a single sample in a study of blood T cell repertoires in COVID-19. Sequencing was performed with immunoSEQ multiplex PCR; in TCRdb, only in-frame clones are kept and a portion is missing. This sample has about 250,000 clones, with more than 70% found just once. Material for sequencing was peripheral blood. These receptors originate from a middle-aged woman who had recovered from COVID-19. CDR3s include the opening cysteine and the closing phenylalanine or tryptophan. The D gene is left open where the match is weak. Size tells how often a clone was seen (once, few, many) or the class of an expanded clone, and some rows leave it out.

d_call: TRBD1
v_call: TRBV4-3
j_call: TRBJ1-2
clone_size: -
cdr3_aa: CASSQDRGLGGYTF
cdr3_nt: TGCGCCAGCAGCCAAGATAGGGGGCTCGGTGGCTACACCTTC

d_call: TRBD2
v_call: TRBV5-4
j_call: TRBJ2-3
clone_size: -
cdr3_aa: CASSVGTSGRNTDTQYF
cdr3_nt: TGTGCCAGCAGCGTGGGGACTAGCGGGAGGAACACAGATACGCAGTATTTT

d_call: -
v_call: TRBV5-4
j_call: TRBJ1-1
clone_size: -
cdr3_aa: CASSPWGGARAFF
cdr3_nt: TGTGCCAGCAGCCCCTGGGGGGGGGCCCGGGCTTTCTTT

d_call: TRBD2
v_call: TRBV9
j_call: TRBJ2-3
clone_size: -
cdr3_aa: CASSGLAGGADTQYF
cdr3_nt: TGTGCCAGCAGCGGACTAGCGGGAGGTGCAGATACGCAGTATTTT

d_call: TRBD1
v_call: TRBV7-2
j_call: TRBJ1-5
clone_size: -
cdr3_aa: CASSRQGAGNQPQHF
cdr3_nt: TGTGCCAGCAGTAGACAGGGGGCGGGTAATCAGCCCCAGCATTTT

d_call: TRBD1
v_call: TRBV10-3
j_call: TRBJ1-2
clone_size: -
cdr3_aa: CAISEKDRANYGYTF
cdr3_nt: TGTGCCATCAGCGAAAAAGACAGGGCTAACTATGGCTACACCTTC

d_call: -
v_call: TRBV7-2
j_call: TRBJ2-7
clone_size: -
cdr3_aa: CASSRARDRIPYEQYF
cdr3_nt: TGTGCCAGCAGTAGGGCGCGGGACAGAATCCCCTACGAGCAGTACTTC

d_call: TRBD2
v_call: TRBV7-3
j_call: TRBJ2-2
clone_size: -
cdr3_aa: CASSPLGTSGGNTGELFF
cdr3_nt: TGTGCCAGCAGCCCCCTAGGGACTAGCGGGGGCAACACCGGGGAGCTGTTTTTT

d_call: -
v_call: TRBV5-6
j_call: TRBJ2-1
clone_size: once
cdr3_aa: CASRRVGSSYNEQFF
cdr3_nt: TGTGCCAGCAGGAGGGTGGGAAGCTCCTACAATGAGCAGTTCTTC

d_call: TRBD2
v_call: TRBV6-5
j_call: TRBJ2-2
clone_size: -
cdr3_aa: CASTRVASGTGELFF
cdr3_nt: TGTGCCAGCACCCGTGTGGCTAGCGGCACCGGGGAGCTGTTTTTT

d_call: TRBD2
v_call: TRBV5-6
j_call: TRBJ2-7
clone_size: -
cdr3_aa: CASSLAGLAVHEQYF
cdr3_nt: TGTGCCAGCAGCTTGGCCGGACTAGCGGTCCACGAGCAGTACTTC

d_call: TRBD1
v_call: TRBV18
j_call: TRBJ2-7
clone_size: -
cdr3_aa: CASSRPGQDTYEQYF
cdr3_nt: TGTGCCAGCTCACGCCCGGGACAGGACACCTACGAGCAGTACTTC

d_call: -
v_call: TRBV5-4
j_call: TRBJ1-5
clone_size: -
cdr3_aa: CASSLGEAQPQHF
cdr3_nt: TGTGCCAGCAGCTTGGGTGAGGCTCAGCCCCAGCATTTT

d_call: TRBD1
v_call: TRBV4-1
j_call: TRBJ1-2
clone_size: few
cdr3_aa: CASSHDRGCTF
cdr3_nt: TGCGCCAGCAGCCACGACAGGGGTTGCACCTTC

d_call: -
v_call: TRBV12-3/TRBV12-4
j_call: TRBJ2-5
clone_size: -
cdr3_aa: CASTTDFGETQYF
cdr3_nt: TGTGCCAGCACCACGGACTTTGGAGAGACCCAGTACTTC

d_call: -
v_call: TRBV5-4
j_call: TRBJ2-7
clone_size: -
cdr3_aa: CASSDPARYEQYF
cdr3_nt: TGTGCCAGCAGCGACCCTGCGCGGTACGAGCAGTACTTC

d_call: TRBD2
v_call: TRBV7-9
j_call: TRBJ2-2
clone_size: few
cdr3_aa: CASSGAGVRANTGELFF
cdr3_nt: TGTGCCAGCAGCGGGGCGGGGGTCCGAGCTAACACCGGGGAGCTGTTTTTT

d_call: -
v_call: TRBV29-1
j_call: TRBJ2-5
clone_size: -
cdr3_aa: CSVDSGGSRETQYF
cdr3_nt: TGCAGCGTTGACTCTGGTGGTAGTCGAGAGACCCAGTACTTC

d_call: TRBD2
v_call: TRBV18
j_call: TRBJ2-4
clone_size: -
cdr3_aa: CASSPSGDIQYF
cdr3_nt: TGTGCCAGCTCACCGAGCGGGGACATTCAGTACTTC

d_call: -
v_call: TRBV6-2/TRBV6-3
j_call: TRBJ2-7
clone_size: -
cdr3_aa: CASSYGNYPGEQYF
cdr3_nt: TGTGCCAGCAGTTACGGGAACTATCCGGGGGAGCAGTACTTC

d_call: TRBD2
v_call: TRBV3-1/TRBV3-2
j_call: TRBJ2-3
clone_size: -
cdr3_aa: CASSQDRPAGGGGHSTDTQYF
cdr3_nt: TGTGCCAGCAGCCAAGATCGCCCAGCGGGAGGGGGGGGCCATAGCACAGATACGCAGTATTTT

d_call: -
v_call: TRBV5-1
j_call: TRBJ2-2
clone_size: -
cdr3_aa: CASSGAPAGNTGELFF
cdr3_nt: TGCGCCAGCAGCGGGGCCCCGGCAGGGAACACCGGGGAGCTGTTTTTT

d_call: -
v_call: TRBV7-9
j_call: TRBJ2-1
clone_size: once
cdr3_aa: CASTQGLADLNEQFF
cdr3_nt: TGTGCCAGCACCCAGGGGCTAGCGGACCTCAATGAGCAGTTCTTC

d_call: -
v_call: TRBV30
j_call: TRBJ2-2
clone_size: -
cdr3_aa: CAWSVARAGELFF
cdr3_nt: TGTGCCTGGAGTGTGGCCAGGGCCGGGGAGCTGTTTTTT

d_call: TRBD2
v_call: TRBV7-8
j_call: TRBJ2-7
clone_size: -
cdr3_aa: CASSLAGGYEQYF
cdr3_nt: TGTGCCAGCAGCTTAGCGGGAGGGTACGAGCAGTACTTC

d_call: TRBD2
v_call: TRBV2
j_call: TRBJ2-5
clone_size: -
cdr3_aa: CASSGGVAGGETQYF
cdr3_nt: TGTGCCAGCAGTGGGGGGGTAGCGGGAGGCGAGACCCAGTACTTC

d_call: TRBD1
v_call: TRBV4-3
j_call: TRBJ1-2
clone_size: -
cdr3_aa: CASSQGPTGGDGYTF
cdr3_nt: TGCGCCAGCAGCCAGGGCCCTACAGGGGGGGATGGCTACACCTTC

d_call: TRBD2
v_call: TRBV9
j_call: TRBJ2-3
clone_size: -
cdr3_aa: CASSVAGLAGGADTQYF
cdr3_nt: TGTGCCAGCAGCGTAGCGGGACTAGCGGGAGGCGCAGATACGCAGTATTTT

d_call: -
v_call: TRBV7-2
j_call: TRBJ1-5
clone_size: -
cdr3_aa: CASSPQGPSNQPQHF
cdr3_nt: TGTGCCAGCAGCCCCCAGGGCCCTAGCAATCAGCCCCAGCATTTT

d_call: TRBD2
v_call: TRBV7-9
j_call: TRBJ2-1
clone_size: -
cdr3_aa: CASSSLAGAYNEQFF
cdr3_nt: TGTGCCAGCAGCTCACTAGCGGGGGCTTACAATGAGCAGTTCTTC

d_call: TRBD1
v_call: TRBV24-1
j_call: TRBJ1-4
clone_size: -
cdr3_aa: CATSDPTGGTREKLFF
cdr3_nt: TGTGCCACCAGTGACCCCACAGGGGGGACGAGAGAAAAACTGTTTTTT

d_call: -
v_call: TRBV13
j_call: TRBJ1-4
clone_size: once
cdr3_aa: CASSPGFATNEKLFF
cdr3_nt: TGTGCCAGCAGCCCCGGTTTTGCAACTAATGAAAAACTGTTTTTT

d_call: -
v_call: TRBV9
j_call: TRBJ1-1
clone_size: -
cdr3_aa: CASSKQGLNTEAFF
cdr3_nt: TGTGCCAGCAGCAAACAGGGCTTGAACACTGAAGCTTTCTTT

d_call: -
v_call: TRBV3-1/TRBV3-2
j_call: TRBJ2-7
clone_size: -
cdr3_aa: CASSQDRLATYEQYF
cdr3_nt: TGTGCCAGCAGCCAAGATAGGCTAGCGACCTACGAGCAGTACTTC

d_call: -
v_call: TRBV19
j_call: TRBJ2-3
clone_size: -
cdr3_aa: CASSIGGDTQYF
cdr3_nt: TGTGCCAGTAGTATAGGTGGCGATACGCAGTATTTT

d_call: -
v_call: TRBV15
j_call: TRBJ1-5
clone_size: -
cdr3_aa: CATSRDKGYNQPQHF
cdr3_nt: TGTGCCACCAGCAGAGATAAGGGGTACAATCAGCCCCAGCATTTT

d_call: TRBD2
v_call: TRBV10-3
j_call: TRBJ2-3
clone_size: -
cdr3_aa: CAISESRLLAGGGTDTQYF
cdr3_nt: TGTGCCATCAGTGAGTCGAGGTTGCTAGCGGGAGGGGGCACAGATACGCAGTATTTT

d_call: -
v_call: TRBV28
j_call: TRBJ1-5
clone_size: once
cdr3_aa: CASHWSGAGNQPQHF
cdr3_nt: TGTGCCAGCCACTGGTCGGGAGCCGGCAATCAGCCCCAGCATTTT

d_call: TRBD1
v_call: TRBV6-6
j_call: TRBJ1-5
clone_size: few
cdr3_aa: CASSSGTGRPQHF
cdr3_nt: TGTGCCAGCAGTTCCGGGACAGGGCGGCCCCAGCATTTT

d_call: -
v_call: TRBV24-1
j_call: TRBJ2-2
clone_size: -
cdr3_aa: CATSDLWRETGELFF
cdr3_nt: TGTGCCACCAGTGATTTGTGGCGGGAAACCGGGGAGCTGTTTTTT

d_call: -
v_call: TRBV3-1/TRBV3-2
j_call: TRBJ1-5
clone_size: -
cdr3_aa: CASSQDLPGRNQPQHF
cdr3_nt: TGTGCCAGCAGCCAAGATCTCCCTGGGCGCAATCAGCCCCAGCATTTT

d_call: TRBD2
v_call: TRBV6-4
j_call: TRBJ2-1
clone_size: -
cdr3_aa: CASSQGLAGTPYNEQFF
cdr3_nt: TGTGCCAGCAGCCAGGGACTAGCGGGCACACCCTACAATGAGCAGTTCTTC

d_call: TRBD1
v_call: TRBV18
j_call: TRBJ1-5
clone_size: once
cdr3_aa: CASSPQGGGQPQHF
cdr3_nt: TGTGCCAGCTCACCCCAGGGGGGTGGGCAGCCCCAGCATTTT

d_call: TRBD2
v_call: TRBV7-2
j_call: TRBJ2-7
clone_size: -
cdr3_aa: CASRSQRGAYEQYF
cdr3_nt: TGTGCCAGCCGATCCCAGCGGGGGGCCTACGAGCAGTACTTC

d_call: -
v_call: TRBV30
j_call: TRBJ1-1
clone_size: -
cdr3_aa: CGGGRGNTEAFF
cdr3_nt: TGTGGGGGTGGCAGGGGGAACACTGAAGCTTTCTTT

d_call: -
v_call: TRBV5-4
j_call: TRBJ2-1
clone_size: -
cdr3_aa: CASSPPGAGVSNEQFF
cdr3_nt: TGTGCCAGCAGCCCCCCAGGGGCGGGAGTTAGCAATGAGCAGTTCTTC

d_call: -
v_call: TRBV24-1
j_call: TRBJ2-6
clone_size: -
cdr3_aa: CATSDPRGGLPSGANVLTF
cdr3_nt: TGTGCCACCAGTGATCCGAGGGGGGGGCTCCCCTCTGGGGCCAACGTCCTGACTTTC

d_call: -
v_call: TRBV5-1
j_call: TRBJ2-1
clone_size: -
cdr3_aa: CASSLWAGLGSYNEQFF
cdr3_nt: TGCGCCAGCAGCTTGTGGGCAGGCCTTGGCTCCTACAATGAGCAGTTCTTC